Shown below are 16 T cell receptor beta chains from a single sample sequenced in a study of blood T cell repertoires in COVID-19 (dated by TCRdb to about 2020). Libraries were constructed by the immunoSEQ multiplex PCR assay. TCRdb took over this immuneACCESS table, retaining in-frame rearrangements with V and J assigned. Such tables are incomplete; in checked studies, under half of the missing clones stem from an unresolved V gene, and the remainder is unexplained. In all, the sample holds about 370,000 clones, and roughly 89% of those were seen once. 1.5% to 2% of the sample lies in the top ten. Sequencing input: PBMCs or T cells enriched from blood (not recorded which). The receptors derive from a woman in her twenties or thirties who had recovered from COVID-19.

This clone was found once. The chain is built from TRBV19 and TRBJ1-1; the D gene is possibly TRBD1 (5 bases). Germline V gene data show CDR1 as LNHDA and CDR2 as SQIVND (reference sequence). The CDR3 is 16 residues long. V dropped 3 bases and J dropped 1 base, with 15 bases sitting between them. The CDR3 DNA reads as TGTGCCAGTAGTATTTGGCAGGGAGGAGGGAACACTGAAGCTTTCTTT. It translates to CASSIWQGGGNTEAFF.

This clone was seen once. V gene TRBV30 combines with J gene TRBJ1-4; D unresolved. The CDR3 covers 13 residues. V lost 1 base, J lost 6 bases, and 9 bases lay in between. CDR1 is GTSNPN, CDR2 SVGIG, per germline (reference sequence). CDR3 loop: CAWSGAVDEKLFF. The CDR3 nucleotides are TGTGCCTGGAGTGGGGCCGTGGATGAAAAACTGTTTTTT.

The chain links TRBV5-4 to TRBJ2-7; 7 bases map to TRBD1. Germline V gene lookup returns CDR1 SGHNT and CDR2 YYREEE (reference sequence). The J segment lost 6 bases and the V segment lost 3 bases, leaving 15 bases of the junction unmatched. CDR3 size: 16 residues. CDR3 sequence (DNA): TGTGCCAGCAGCTACCAACAGGGGCAGAGGGCCTCCGAGCAGTACTTC. This codes for CASSYQQGQRASEQYF.

On this clone: Other DNA sequences in this sample translate to the same CDR3. The J gene is TRBJ1-1, the V gene TRBV6-4, with 8 bases matching TRBD1. The germline CDR1 and CDR2 sequences are MRHNA and SNTAGT. The V gene end was trimmed by 2 bases and the J gene end by 4 bases; junction bases not matched to a gene: 3. The CDR3 runs to 14 residues. The CDR3 is CASSDGQGGTEAFF. CDR3 nucleotide sequence: TGTGCCAGCAGTGACGGACAGGGCGGCACTGAAGCTTTCTTT.

The chain is built from TRBV6-2 or TRBV6-3 and TRBJ2-2; D unresolved. This CDR3 region has 14 residues. CDR1 is MNHEY and CDR2 is SVGEGT in the germline V gene. Trimming stripped 2 bases from V and 4 bases from J, with 8 bases between. The DNA of the CDR3 is TGTGCCAGCAGTTACGCGCAGGTCACCGGGGAGCTGTTTTTT. It specifies CASSYAQVTGELFF.

The count of this clone is one. The rearrangement uses TRBV28 and TRBJ2-7; tentative D call: TRBD2 (6 bases). Germline V gene data show CDR1 as MDHEN and CDR2 as SYDVKM. This CDR3 region has 13 residues. The V end was cut by 5 bases, the J end by 3 bases, with 11 bases between. DNA for the CDR3: TGTGCCAGCAGTGCGGGGCCGTACTACGAGCAGTACTTC. Translating it yields CASSAGPYYEQYF.

This chain uses TRBV28 with TRBJ1-1; D remains unclear. The CDR3 extends over 12 amino acids. The ends were cut back, 2 bases at V and 4 bases at J, with 5 bases in the middle. CDR1 MDHEN and CDR2 SYDVKM come from the germline V gene. This CDR3 is CASSLLSTEAFF. As DNA, the CDR3 is TGTGCCAGCAGTTTACTGAGCACTGAAGCTTTCTTT.

J is TRBJ2-6 and V is TRBV4-3; 8 bases map to TRBD1. The CDR3 has 22 amino acids. Germline assignment: CDR1 LGHNA and CDR2 YSLEER. V gave up 0 bases and J gave up 0 bases; unmatched junction bases: 16. The CDR3 is CASSQEPSRTGFFRSGANVLTF. The CDR3, as DNA: TGCGCCAGCAGCCAAGAGCCTTCGAGGACAGGGTTTTTCCGCTCTGGGGCCAACGTCCTGACTTTC.

The rearrangement uses TRBV25-1 and TRBJ2-2; 9 bases are a match to TRBD1. The CDR3 length is 15 residues. Germline V gene lookup returns CDR1 MGHDK and CDR2 SYGVNS. V lost 3 bases, J lost 5 bases, and 4 bases stayed unmatched. CDR3 residues: CASSEGTGWTGELFF. The CDR3 DNA reads TGTGCCAGCAGTGAGGGGACAGGGTGGACCGGGGAGCTGTTTTTT.

The genes are TRBV7-3 and TRBJ2-2; D is uncertain. Germline V gene lookup returns CDR1 SGHTA and CDR2 FQGTGA. V was cut by 0 bases and J by 3 bases, with 5 bases left in between. This CDR3 spans 14 amino acids. CDR3 sequence (DNA): TGTGCCAGCAGCTTAACGGCGGACACCGGGGAGCTGTTTTTT. Its protein product is CASSLTADTGELFF.

This chain connects TRBV6-2 or TRBV6-3 to TRBJ1-4, with D possibly TRBD1 on 5 matching bases. The germline CDR1 and CDR2 sequences are MNHEY and SVGEGT. The V and J ends lost 2 bases and 3 bases respectively, with 10 bases between them. The CDR3 is 15 amino acids. CDR3 protein: CASSYTGGANEKLFF. CDR3 coding DNA: TGTGCCAGCAGTTACACGGGGGGGGCTAATGAAAAACTGTTTTTT.

The chain couples TRBV9 to TRBJ1-5; 8 nucleotides match TRBD1. Losses at the gene ends were 3 bases for V and 6 bases for J; bases not matched to a gene: 8. Germline V gene data show CDR1 as SGDLS and CDR2 as YYNGEE. The CDR3 consists of 15 residues. In nucleotides, the CDR3 is TGTGCCAGCAGCGCCGGGACAGGATTTTCTCAGCCCCAGCATTTT. As protein: CASSAGTGFSQPQHF.

This clone was counted between two and nine times. The gene calls are TRBV6-5 and TRBJ1-2; no firm D call. This CDR3 has 13 amino acids. Germline V gene lookup returns CDR1 MNHEY and CDR2 SVGAGI. Trimming shortened V by 2 bases and J by 7 bases, and 11 bases separated the two germline ends. CDR3 sequence: CASSYAGAPGYTF. Here the CDR3 DNA reads TGTGCCAGCAGTTACGCTGGAGCACCTGGCTACACCTTC.

CDR3 DNA: TGTGCCAGCAGCCCCGGCGCGCTAGGTGGCTCCCTCTCTGGAAACACCATATATTTT. Translating gives CASSPGALGGSLSGNTIYF. V gene TRBV7-8 combines with J gene TRBJ1-3; no clear D. V gave up 5 bases and J gave up 0 bases, with 23 bases separating them. In germline, CDR1 is SGHVS, CDR2 FQNEAQ. The CDR3 covers 19 residues. Supplemented by reference TRBV7-8 and TRBJ1-3, the full variable domain reads GAGVSQSPRYKVAKRGQDVALRCDPISGHVSLFWYQQALGQGPEFLTYFQNEAQLDKSGLPSDRFFAERPEGSVSTLKIQRTQQEDSAVYLCASSPGALGGSLSGNTIYFGEGSWLTVV.

V usage is TRBV19 and J usage is TRBJ1-3, with D unresolved. Germline V gene sequence: CDR1 LNHDA, CDR2 SQIVND (reference sequence). The V end was cut by 4 bases, the J end by 4 bases, with 11 bases between. The CDR3 is 14 residues long. CDR3 nucleotide sequence: TGTGCCAGTAGTAGACCTCTGGAGGGAAACACCATATATTTT. Its protein product is CASSRPLEGNTIYF.

The chain links TRBV12-5 to TRBJ2-3; the D is unclear. V lost 3 bases to trimming and J lost 3 bases, with 4 bases between them. CDR1 is LGHNT, CDR2 FRNRAP, per germline. The CDR3 sequence is 12 residues long. CDR3 loop: CASGFPTDTQYF. The CDR3 region has the DNA TGTGCTAGTGGTTTCCCGACAGATACGCAGTATTTT.